The clone carrying this T cell receptor beta chain was counted once. This entry belongs to a study of blood T cell repertoires in COVID-19. Across the whole study: Donors in the United States, Italy and Spain gave samples during acute or convalescent COVID-19. Nucleic acid was either cDNA or gDNA, and it came from T cells, B-cell-depleted T cells, or PBMCs.

Source study methods: Estimation of nucleated cell counts relied on the amplification of reference gene primers. The assay was immunoSEQ multiplex PCR, and TCRdb's table has in-frame clones only and misses some. From that table come the V and J calls and clone size; the DNA was used to work out D and trimming. The sample shows around 170,000 clones, 86% of them seen only once. V lost 1 base to trimming and J lost 4 bases; unmatched junction nucleotides: 11. CDR3 length: 17 residues. Germline assignment: CDR1 SEHNR and CDR2 FQNEAQ (reference sequence). Material for sequencing was peripheral blood. The chain joins TRBV7-9 to TRBJ1-1, with TRBD1 matching over 8 bases. The clonotype comes from a man aged 50-60 years with active or convalescent COVID-19. CDR3 region: CASSLGGGVGQGTEAFF. The CDR3 DNA is TGTGCCAGCAGCTTAGGAGGGGGGGTCGGACAGGGCACTGAAGCTTTCTTT.